The 5 T cell receptor beta chains below all came from one sample that was sequenced in a study of metastatic and nonmetastatic thyroid tumors. Thyroid surgery took place with no prior treatment in any patient. TCRdb called clones again from the PCR reads with MiXCR. The sample yields 30,000 to 50,000 clones, roughly 14% seen once. Sequenced sample: blood. All receptors come from a female donor with papillary thyroid cancer or a benign thyroid nodule (not recorded which). Some clones in this sample may be carry-over from other donors' samples.

This chain links TRBV6-2 or TRBV6-3 with TRBJ1-5; TRBD1 matches at 8 bases. The CDR3 is 17 amino acids. The V segment lost 8 bases and the J segment 3 bases; nucleotides outside the gene matches: 15. Germline lookup yields CDR1 MNHEY and CDR2 SVGEGT. The CDR3 loop reads CASQNGFRTGTNQPQHF. Written as DNA, the CDR3 is TGTGCCAGCCAGAATGGTTTCCGGACAGGGACCAATCAGCCCCAGCATTTT.

The table lists this clone with many counts. The chain couples TRBV24-1 to TRBJ1-5; D perhaps matches TRBD1 (5 bases). This CDR3 spans 13 amino acids. Trimming cost V 9 bases and J 6 bases, with 14 bases left between them. CDR1 is KGHDR, CDR2 SFDVKD, per germline. Written as DNA, the CDR3 is TGTGCCACCTCGGGGGTAGGAGGTCAGCCCCAGCATTTT. Translated: CATSGVGGQPQHF.

This clone was detected ten times or more. This rearrangement joins TRBV2 to TRBJ2-2; tentatively, D is TRBD2 (5 bases). The CDR3 has 13 amino acids. Between the trimmed V and J ends, which lost 7 bases and 8 bases, there was a span of 14 bases. Germline assignment: CDR1 SNHLY and CDR2 FYNNEI. The CDR3 spells CASTPKREGELFF. The DNA of the CDR3 is TGTGCCAGCACCCCGAAACGGGAAGGGGAGCTGTTTTTT.

This clone has a count of ten or more. The CDR3 DNA follows: TGTGCCAGCAGTTTTGGTTACGGGAATAGCAATCAGCCCCAGCATTTT. The encoded protein is CASSFGYGNSNQPQHF. The chain recombines TRBV28 with TRBJ1-5, with no clear D. Germline V gives CDR1 MDHEN, CDR2 SYDVKM. The CDR3 length is 16 residues. Trimming left V 3 bases short and J 0 bases short, with 12 bases between.

This clone was seen repeatedly, ten times or more. The rearrangement joins TRBV7-9 to TRBJ2-3; no reliable D call. This CDR3 is 14 amino acids long. Trimming shortened V by 5 bases and J by 4 bases, and 13 bases separated the two germline ends. CDR1 is SEHNR and CDR2 is FQNEAQ in the germline V gene (reference sequence). CDR3 sequence (DNA): TGTGCCAGCAGCCTCGGCGTGGATGCAGATACGCAGTATTTT. As protein: CASSLGVDADTQYF.